The subject of this entry is one TCR beta chain. Its antigen is unknown. One base away there is no much larger clone; base qualities are not given. The junction carries 18 bases between V and J, which are trimmed by 9 bases and 1 base respectively. The CDR3, cysteine through phenylalanine, is 16 amino acids long. Only the CDR3 region is kept as DNA, spanning 48 bases read in frame from base 1. For CDR1 and CDR2, the germline V gene (reference sequence) lists LNHDA and SQIVND. This specimen belongs to a study of metastatic and nonmetastatic thyroid tumors (dated by TCRdb to 2018 to 2020). Notes on the research overall: Repertoires were compared across peripheral blood and tumor or nodule tissue samples from malignant and benign thyroid patients.

The library was built by means of PCR. Sequencing took place on an Illumina HiSeq 4000. The TCR beta-chain CDR3 region of each patient was profiled by high-throughput sequencing. On the authors' methods: Drawing on CDR3 differences between clinicopathological groups, the researchers built a classifier meant to tell apart patients with distant-metastatic papillary thyroid cancer. To measure repertoire diversity the researchers used the Shannon index, while the Morisita-Horn index served to gauge how similar the tumor and blood repertoires were. TCRdb reanalyzed the raw reads on its own, using fastp at Q25 for trimming and MiXCR for clone calling, and kept in-frame beta chains. What appears here as the V and J calls and clone size reflects TCRdb's work, not the paper's. Recorded for this sample are about 43,000 clones; under 4% of them occurred a single time. Roughly 9.1% of the sample is taken by the ten largest.

What the study reported, not specific to this receptor: In both blood and tumor samples, malignant tumors were reported to have significantly higher TCR beta diversity than benign nodules.

None of the patients had been given any treatment before thyroid surgery. Patient clinical samples collected from the early 2010s to the late 2010s were retrospectively analysed using T-cell receptor beta sequencing. The chain couples TRBV19 to TRBJ2-2; matching of 5 bases hints at TRBD2 as the D gene. Sample: blood. This clonotype was sampled from a female donor with papillary thyroid cancer or a benign thyroid nodule (not recorded which). Some clones in this sample may be carry-over from other donors' samples. The CDR3 loop reads CASLTVGGLNTGELFF. The nucleotide sequence reads as follows: TGTGCCAGCCTAACAGTGGGCGGGTTGAACACCGGGGAGCTGTTTTTT. The full variable domain, with segments outside the CDR3 supplied by the reference TRBV19 and TRBJ2-2 proteins, appears as DGGITQSPKYLFRKEGQNVTLSCEQNLNHDAMYWYRQDPGQGLRLIYYSQIVNDFQKGDIAEGYSVSREKKESFPLTVTSAQKNPTAFYLCASLTVGGLNTGELFFGEGSRLTVL.